This T cell receptor (beta chain) came from a study of T cells in localized non-small cell lung cancer. Regarding the study as a whole: Within adjacent lung there appeared a median around 57 of the top 100 tumor clones. Prolonged overall survival went with higher T cell density in the blood. Measurement of T cell clonality placed uninvolved adjacent lung highest, above the level in tumor.

Libraries were prepared by immunoSEQ multiplex PCR; TCRdb keeps only in-frame clonotypes and omits some of them. The repertoire holds about 20,000 clones, with around 87% as singletons. This CDR3 comprises 12 residues. The V and J ends lost 9 bases and 5 bases, in that order; junction bases with no gene match: 7. Per the germline V gene, CDR1 is ENHRY and CDR2 is SYGVKD. About this clone: Antigen: not known.

The material was PBMCs, obtained before any cancer treatment. The chain employs TRBV10-3 and TRBJ2-7; 7 bases match TRBD1. The receptor's source is a man aged 40 to 69 with stage II squamous cell lung carcinoma. The chain's CDR3 is CAIRTGRDEQYF. The DNA for the CDR3 is TGTGCCATTCGGACAGGAAGGGACGAGCAGTACTTC.